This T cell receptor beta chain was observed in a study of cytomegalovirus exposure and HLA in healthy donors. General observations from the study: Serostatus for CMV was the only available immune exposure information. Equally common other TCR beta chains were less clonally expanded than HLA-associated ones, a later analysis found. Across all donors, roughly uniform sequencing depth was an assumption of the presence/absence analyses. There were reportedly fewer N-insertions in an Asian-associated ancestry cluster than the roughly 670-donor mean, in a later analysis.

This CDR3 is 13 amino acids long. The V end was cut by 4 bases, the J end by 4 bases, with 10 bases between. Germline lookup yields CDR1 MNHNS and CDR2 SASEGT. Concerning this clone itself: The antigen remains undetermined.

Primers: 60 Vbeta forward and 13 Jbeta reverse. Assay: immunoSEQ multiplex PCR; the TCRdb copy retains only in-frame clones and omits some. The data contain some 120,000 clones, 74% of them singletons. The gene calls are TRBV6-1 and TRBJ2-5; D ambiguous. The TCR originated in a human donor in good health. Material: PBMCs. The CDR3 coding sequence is TGTGCCAGCAGTGTGGGCATCCGAGAGACCCAGTACTTC. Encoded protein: CASSVGIRETQYF.